This T cell receptor beta chain was sequenced in a study of blood T cells in healthy people across ages. Extraction yielded at least 5 micrograms of total RNA per sample. This clonotype occurred once. Its antigen is undetermined. Study-level results: Percentage of naive T cells showed a strong correlation with TCR beta diversity.

For the second PCR, which ran for roughly 7 to 11 cycles, a sample-barcoded 5' primer and a J-beta primer mix were used. With 12 random nucleotides, a template-switch adaptor tagged each individual cDNA molecule. A single record per CDR3 protein comes from TCRdb applying MiXCR to the 5' RACE reads. The sample yields about 680,000 distinct CDR3 sequences, more than 40% seen once. Germline assignment: CDR1 MNHEY and CDR2 SVGEGT. V lost 2 bases and J 8 bases, leaving 16 bases between the germline ends. The CDR3 is 15 residues long. Sequenced sample: blood. This sequence joins TRBV6-2 or TRBV6-3 and TRBJ2-1, with D perhaps assigned TRBD1 or TRBD2 (6 bases each). The source of this sequence is a woman aged 60-75 years in good health. The CDR3 is CASSYSRNREDEQFF. CDR3 nucleotides: TGTGCCAGCAGTTACAGTAGGAACAGGGAGGATGAGCAGTTCTTC.